These 21 T cell receptor beta chains share one sample of origin, sequenced in a study of blood T cell repertoires in COVID-19. Method: immunoSEQ multiplex PCR; TCRdb's copy keeps in-frame clones and lacks some. Among approximately 300,000 clones, roughly 90% were seen once, and the ten largest hold 6.4%. The source material was peripheral blood. The receptors shown here come from a man between 18 and 29 years old who had recovered from COVID-19.

V is TRBV4-2 and J is TRBJ2-7; 13 bases map to TRBD2. V shed 3 bases, J shed 0 bases, and the junction held 8 bases outside the gene matches. This CDR3 contains 18 residues. CDR1 and CDR2 from the germline V gene are LGHNA and YNFKEQ. The CDR3 bases are TGTGCCAGCAGCCATGGACTAGCGGGGGCCGCAAGCTCCTACGAGCAGTACTTC. It is translated as CASSHGLAGAASSYEQYF.

This rearrangement joins TRBV11-2 to TRBJ1-2; 8 bases line up with TRBD1. The CDR3 runs 14 residues. Germline CDR1 SGHAT, CDR2 FQNNGV. V was clipped by 4 bases and J by 7 bases; unmatched bases: 8. CDR3 region: CASSSGQGGTGYTF. CDR3 DNA: TGTGCCAGCAGCTCCGGACAGGGCGGGACTGGCTACACCTTC.

This sequence joins TRBV19 and TRBJ2-3; D may be TRBD1 (5 bases). The CDR3 sequence is 15 residues long. Germline lookup yields CDR1 LNHDA and CDR2 SQIVND (reference sequence). The germline V and J ends were trimmed by 4 bases and 6 bases, with 17 bases remaining between them. CDR3 in amino acids: CASSNGDRAMDTQYF. Written as DNA, the CDR3 is TGTGCCAGTAGTAATGGAGACAGAGCCATGGATACGCAGTATTTT.

V is TRBV6-2 or TRBV6-3 and J is TRBJ1-2, with 7 bases fitting TRBD1. Germline lookup yields CDR1 MNHEY and CDR2 SVGEGT. Trimming at V came to 5 bases and at J to 4 bases, leaving 4 bases not matched to a gene. CDR3 length equals 13 residues. Here the CDR3 DNA reads TGTGCCAGCAGTAACGGGACAGCCTATGGCTACACCTTC. Translation: CASSNGTAYGYTF.

This chain connects TRBV5-6 to TRBJ1-5, with a tentative D call TRBD1 (6 bases). Trimming cost V 0 bases and J 7 bases, with 11 bases left between them. This CDR3 has 14 amino acids. Germline values: CDR1 SGHDT, CDR2 YYEEEE. This chain's CDR3 is CASSLGAGVQPQHF. The CDR3 DNA is TGTGCCAGCAGCTTGGGGGCAGGGGTACAGCCCCAGCATTTT.

V and J are TRBV19 and TRBJ1-1; D is unresolved. The CDR3 loop spans 15 amino acids. The V end was cut by 5 bases, the J end by 3 bases, with 16 bases between. The V gene's germline CDR1 is LNHDA and CDR2 SQIVND (reference sequence). CDR3 loop: CASSQQVRRDTEAFF. The CDR3 DNA reads as TGTGCCAGTAGTCAACAAGTAAGGCGGGACACTGAAGCTTTCTTT.

The rearrangement joins TRBV6-2 or TRBV6-3 to TRBJ2-7; 15 bases map to TRBD2. Trimming at V came to 0 bases and at J to 0 bases, leaving 3 bases not matched to a gene. The CDR3 extends over 18 amino acids. Germline CDR1 is MNHEY and CDR2 is SVGEGT. CDR3 protein: CASSYSGLAGGASYEQYF. The CDR3 region has the DNA TGTGCCAGCAGTTACTCGGGACTAGCGGGGGGAGCCTCCTACGAGCAGTACTTC.

The chain joins TRBV3-1 (or the pseudogene TRBV3-2) to TRBJ2-1; 9 bases are shared with TRBD2. With 4 bases clipped from V and 3 bases from J, the junction kept 4 bases outside the gene matches. The CDR3 length is 15 residues. CDR1 and CDR2 from the germline V gene are LGHDT and YNNKEL (reference sequence). This CDR3 is CASSPAGGFYNEQFF. The CDR3 nucleotides read TGTGCCAGCAGCCCAGCGGGGGGCTTCTACAATGAGCAGTTCTTC.

The chain has TRBV19 and TRBJ1-5, with TRBD1 as a possible D gene (5 bases). V lost 1 base, J lost 7 bases, and 8 bases lay in between. The length of the CDR3 is 13 residues. Germline CDR1 reads LNHDA; CDR2 reads SQIVND (reference sequence). CDR3 protein: CASSIGREQPQHF. DNA for the CDR3: TGTGCCAGTAGTATAGGCAGGGAACAGCCCCAGCATTTT.

This clone has only one observation. The chain couples TRBV18 to TRBJ1-4; 8 bases are shared with TRBD1. Germline trimming cut 3 bases from V and 7 bases from J; bases unmatched to any gene: 7. The CDR3 is made up of 15 amino acids. CDR1 and CDR2 from the germline V gene are KGHSH and LQKENI. The CDR3 nucleotides read TGTGCCAGCTCACCCCGGACAGGGTGGGGTGAAAAACTGTTTTTT. Amino acids: CASSPRTGWGEKLFF.

The chain is built from TRBV29-1 and TRBJ2-6; TRBD1 aligns across 7 bases. This CDR3 has 15 amino acids. From germline, CDR1 is SQVTM and CDR2 ANQGSEA. The V segment lost 6 bases and the J segment 0 bases; nucleotides outside the gene matches: 5. CDR3 protein: CSVGTDLSGANVLTF. CDR3 in DNA: TGCAGCGTGGGGACAGATCTCTCTGGGGCCAACGTCCTGACTTTC.

V and J are TRBV21-1 and TRBJ1-4. TRBV21-1 is given as a pseudogene. This CDR3 contains 16 residues. CDR3 residues: CASKPEDFRINEKLFF. The CDR3, as DNA: TGTGCCAGCAAGCCCGAGGACTTCAGAATTAATGAAAAACTGTTTTTT.

This rearrangement joins TRBV5-1 to TRBJ2-5, with 8 positions matching TRBD2. Germline V lookup: CDR1 SGHRS, CDR2 YFSETQ. The CDR3 loop spans 14 amino acids. V shed 2 bases and J 5 bases; nucleotides not matched to a gene: 5. In DNA, the CDR3 is TGCGCCAGCAGCTTTGAGCGGGGGCTGGAGACCCAGTACTTC. It specifies CASSFERGLETQYF.

V and J are TRBV5-4 and TRBJ2-2, with unresolved D. The CDR3 is 16 amino acids. V lost 0 bases and J lost 0, with 9 bases in between. Looked up from germline, CDR1 is SGHNT and CDR2 is YYREEE (reference sequence). Here the CDR3 reads CASSLGGYANTGELFF. CDR3 sequence (DNA): TGTGCCAGCAGCTTGGGAGGCTACGCGAACACCGGGGAGCTGTTTTTT.

This sequence joins TRBV2 and TRBJ2-3, with D possibly being TRBD2 (7 bases). The CDR3 is made up of 16 amino acids. V dropped 0 bases and J dropped 6 bases, with 16 bases sitting between them. CDR1 and CDR2 (germline): SNHLY, FYNNEI. CDR3 sequence: CASSEAGGGRGDTQYF. CDR3 sequence (DNA): TGTGCCAGCAGTGAAGCGGGGGGCGGGAGAGGGGATACGCAGTATTTT.

V gene TRBV6-6 combines with J gene TRBJ1-4, with 9 bases matching TRBD1. Germline lookup yields CDR1 MNHNY and CDR2 SVGAGI (reference sequence). The CDR3 consists of 12 residues. The V segment lost 7 bases and the J segment 10 bases; nucleotides outside the gene matches: 4. The CDR3 sequence is CASITGQGKLFF. The CDR3 region has the DNA TGTGCCAGCATCACGGGACAGGGAAAACTGTTTTTT.

The chain joins TRBV10-3 to TRBJ2-3; D perhaps matches TRBD2 (5 bases). CDR1 is ENHRY and CDR2 is SYGVKD in the germline V gene. Trimming shortened V by 4 bases and J by 0 bases, and 8 bases separated the two germline ends. There are 14 residues in the CDR3. The CDR3 DNA is TGTGCCATCAGTGTTGGGGAGAGCACAGATACGCAGTATTTT. It codes for CAISVGESTDTQYF.

This chain uses TRBV4-1 with TRBJ2-5, with 8 bases matching TRBD1. The length of the CDR3 is 17 residues. With V trimmed by 0 bases and J by 4 bases, 10 bases remained unmatched. CDR1 and CDR2 (germline): MGHRA, YSYEKL. CDR3 in amino acids: CASSQDPGRQGLETQYF. CDR3 coding DNA: TGCGCCAGCAGCCAAGATCCCGGAAGACAGGGGTTAGAGACCCAGTACTTC.

The J gene is TRBJ2-7, the V gene TRBV6-1; 13 bases line up with TRBD2. This CDR3 is built from 17 residues. V dropped 2 bases and J dropped 0; count of bases not matched to a gene: 4. Germline V gene data show CDR1 as MNHNS and CDR2 as SASEGT. CDR3 nucleotide sequence: TGTGCCAGCAGTGAATTGGGACTAGCGGGGAACTCCTACGAGCAGTACTTC. Translation gives CASSELGLAGNSYEQYF.

This chain joins TRBV18 and TRBJ2-1, with TRBD2 identical over 9 bases. The CDR3 totals 16 residues. Per the germline V gene, CDR1 is KGHSH and CDR2 is LQKENI. V dropped 3 bases and J dropped 3; count of bases not matched to a gene: 6. The CDR3 coding sequence is TGTGCCAGCTCACCCGGCGGGGGGGCTCTCTACAATGAGCAGTTCTTC. It specifies CASSPGGGALYNEQFF. The full variable domain, rest sourced from reference TRBV18 and TRBJ2-1, is NAGVMQNPRHLVRRRGQEARLRCSPMKGHSHVYWYRQLPEEGLKFMVYLQKENIIDESGMPKERFSAEFPKEGPSILRIQQVVRGDSAAYFCASSPGGGALYNEQFFGPGTRLTVL.

In this sample, this clone turned up once. The V and J genes are TRBV11-2 and TRBJ1-1, with 8 bases identical to TRBD1. The germline gives CDR1 SGHAT, CDR2 FQNNGV. Trimming removed 4 bases from V and 6 bases from J; junction bases left unmatched: 13. This CDR3 spans 16 amino acids. The DNA for the CDR3 is TGTGCCAGCAGCTCGACGGACAGGGCTGGGGGGGCTGAAGCTTTCTTT. The encoded protein is CASSSTDRAGGAEAFF.